The 24 T cell receptor beta chains below all came from one sample that was sequenced in a study of T cell repertoires in cytomegalovirus infection. TCRdb re-analysed the reads in MiXCR, keeping a single row per CDR3 protein. Among approximately 910,000 distinct CDR3 sequences listed, about a third were seen once. No antigen has been assigned to these receptors. Sequenced material: cultured CD8+ T cells from PBMCs, taken from culture after CMV antigen stimulation. Receptor source: a human donor in good health (CMV status not recorded). Some clones in this sample may be carry-over from other donors' samples.

The chain joins TRBV14 to TRBJ1-2; D remains ambiguous. The V and J ends lost 3 bases and 0 bases respectively, with 8 bases between them. Germline lookup yields CDR1 SGHDN and CDR2 FVKESK. The CDR3 extends over 14 amino acids. CDR3 protein: CASSQPTSNYGYTF. CDR3 DNA sequence: TGTGCCAGCAGCCAGCCGACTTCTAACTATGGCTACACCTTC. Filled out from reference TRBV14 and TRBJ1-2, the complete variable domain reads EAGVTQFPSHSVIEKGQTVTLRCDPISGHDNLYWYRRVMGKEIKFLLHFVKESKQDESGMPNNRFLAERTGGTYSTLKVQPAELEDSGVYFCASSQPTSNYGYTFGSGTRLTVV.

About this clonotype itself: Germline and junction disagree at one end, which may indicate a read error. The genes are TRBV4-3 and TRBJ2-1; 8 nucleotides align to TRBD2. Germline V CDR1 and CDR2: LGHNA, YSLEER. The CDR3 is 18 residues long. The CDR3 DNA reads as TGCACCAGCAGCCAAGTGTACGGGGGGGCTGATTCCTACAATGAGCAGTTCTTC. It is translated as CTSSQVYGGADSYNEQFF.

The DNA for the CDR3 is TGCAGTGCAAAGGCAGGGATGGGGCGTCAGCCCCAGCATTTT. It yields the protein CSAKAGMGRQPQHF. The chain is built from TRBV20-1 and TRBJ1-5; tentatively, D is TRBD1 (5 bases). The CDR3 sequence is 14 residues long. V was trimmed by 6 bases and J by 6 bases, leaving 18 bases between them. The V gene's germline CDR1 is DFQATT and CDR2 SNEGSKA (reference sequence).

CDR3 nucleotide sequence: TGTGCCAGCAGCTCGGACAGGGAGGCCGGGGAGCTGTTTTTT. Its translation is CASSSDREAGELFF. V gene TRBV7-9 combines with J gene TRBJ2-2; 8 bases map to TRBD1. This CDR3 has 14 residues. The V segment lost 4 bases and the J segment 6 bases; nucleotides outside the gene matches: 4. Per the germline V gene, CDR1 is SEHNR and CDR2 is FQNEAQ (reference sequence). Based on the CDR3 plus reference TRBV7-9 and TRBJ2-2, the full variable domain is DTGVSQNPRHKITKRGQNVTFRCDPISEHNRLYWYRQTLGQGPEFLTYFQNEAQLEKSRLLSDRFSAERPKGSFSTLEIQRTEQGDSAMYLCASSSDREAGELFFGEGSRLTVL.

Turning to this clonotype: A single base separates this from a much larger clone, so it may be a read error. The chain couples TRBV6-5 to TRBJ2-6; D remains ambiguous. The ends were cut back, 9 bases at V and 0 bases at J, with 3 bases in the middle. Germline values: CDR1 MNHEY, CDR2 SVGAGI. This CDR3 is 12 amino acids long. This CDR3 reads CASYSGANVLTF. CDR3 sequence (DNA): TGTGCCAGTTACTCTGGGGCCAACGTCCTGACTTTC.

This clonotype was seen a few times. The gene calls are TRBV3-1 and TRBJ2-5; no clear D. This CDR3 has 15 residues. The V gene lost 0 bases and the J gene lost 3 bases, with 11 bases spanning the gap. Germline values: CDR1 LGHDT, CDR2 YNNKEL (reference sequence). The CDR3 sequence is CASSQDWEMEETQYF. The CDR3 region has the DNA TGTGCCAGCAGCCAAGATTGGGAAATGGAAGAGACCCAGTACTTC.

This clonotype appeared a few times. The rearrangement joins TRBV7-9 to TRBJ2-2; D gene unclear. The V gene lost 3 bases and the J gene lost 1 base, with 9 bases spanning the gap. The CDR3 is made up of 15 amino acids. Germline V gene sequence: CDR1 SEHNR, CDR2 FQNEAQ (reference sequence). The CDR3 bases are TGTGCCAGCAGCTTCGCTGGCAGGAACACCGGGGAGCTGTTTTTT. It yields the protein CASSFAGRNTGELFF.

This clonotype has a handful of counts. This chain joins TRBV14 and TRBJ2-1; D unclear. The CDR3 loop spans 12 amino acids. Germline CDR1 SGHDN, CDR2 FVKESK. V was trimmed by 1 base and J by 10 bases, leaving 8 bases between them. CDR3 residues: CASSQVGWEQFF. For the CDR3, the DNA is TGTGCCAGCAGCCAAGTAGGGTGGGAGCAGTTCTTC.

This chain uses TRBV13 with TRBJ2-3; no reliable D call. The ends were cut back, 5 bases at V and 1 base at J, with 10 bases in the middle. The CDR3 is 14 amino acids. Germline V gene lookup returns CDR1 PRHDT and CDR2 FYEKMQ (reference sequence). The DNA for the CDR3 is TGTGCCAGCAGCGTCCGCCGGGGCACAGATACGCAGTATTTT. Its protein is CASSVRRGTDTQYF.

To note about this clonotype: One junction end does not reproduce the germline sequence, and a read error may be involved. This chain joins TRBV7-6 and TRBJ1-5; possibly TRBD1 for D (6 bases). There are 15 residues in the CDR3. The germline gives CDR1 SGHVS, CDR2 FNYEAQ. CDR3 residues: CPSSSGRGPNQPQHF. CDR3 DNA sequence: TGTCCCAGCAGCTCCGGGCGGGGGCCCAATCAGCCCCAGCATTTT.

DNA for the CDR3: TGTGCCAGCAGCTTCTTCGGGGGGGAATTTTCCGCCTACGAGCAGTACGTC. Protein sequence: CASSFFGGEFSAYEQYV. The chain employs TRBV5-3 and TRBJ2-7; 8 positions match TRBD2. TRBV5-3 is filed as an ORF, its function uncertain. The CDR3 loop spans 17 amino acids.

In this sample, this clonotype turned up many times. The genes are TRBV7-6 and TRBJ2-3; no clear D gene. This CDR3 has 14 residues. The V gene lost 5 bases and the J gene lost 1 base, with 10 bases spanning the gap. Germline V gene data show CDR1 as SGHVS and CDR2 as FNYEAQ. In nucleotides, the CDR3 is TGTGCCAGCAGCCCGCAGGCCGGCACAGATACGCAGTATTTT. Translating gives CASSPQAGTDTQYF.

This rearrangement joins TRBV7-9 to TRBJ2-5; no clear D. CDR3 length: 14 residues. V was shortened by 2 bases and J by 4 bases, with 11 bases between the two germline ends. Germline V gene data show CDR1 as SEHNR and CDR2 as FQNEAQ (reference sequence). The CDR3 DNA reads as TGTGCCAGCAGCTTATCGGACCTGACAGAGACCCAGTACTTC. This codes for CASSLSDLTETQYF.

CDR3 in DNA: TGTGCCAGCAGCCCCAGGAGAGGGGGCGGCGGGACCCAGTACTTC. It is translated as CASSPRRGGGGTQYF. The chain recombines TRBV7-6 with TRBJ2-5, with 7 nucleotides matching TRBD1. Per germline, CDR1 SGHVS and CDR2 FNYEAQ. V shed 5 bases and J 7 bases; nucleotides not matched to a gene: 13. There are 15 residues in the CDR3.

CDR3 bases: TGTGCCAGCAGCTTAGTGAAGGCAGGGGGGAACACTGAAGCTTTCTTT. Residues: CASSLVKAGGNTEAFF. The chain carries TRBV7-3 and TRBJ1-1; 7 nucleotides line up with TRBD1. The CDR3 consists of 16 residues. Germline V lookup: CDR1 SGHTA, CDR2 FQGTGA. The ends lost 2 bases at V and 1 base at J; junction bases unmatched: 7.

This clonotype occurred a few times. V is TRBV6-6 and J is TRBJ1-1, with D possibly TRBD1 on 5 matching bases. V was shortened by 7 bases and J by 4 bases, with 16 bases between the two germline ends. Germline V gives CDR1 MNHNY, CDR2 SVGAGI (reference sequence). The CDR3 spans 14 residues. The CDR3 DNA reads as TGTGCCAGCACCTCCCTGGGGGGTACCACTGAAGCTTTCTTT. Its translation is CASTSLGGTTEAFF.

As concerns this clonotype: It may be a read error: a sequence one base away is much more abundant. The chain joins TRBV27 to TRBJ1-2; TRBD1 agrees at 10 bases. V dropped 7 bases and J dropped 5; count of bases not matched to a gene: 1. Germline-derived CDR1 and CDR2 are MNHEY and SMNVEV (reference sequence). The CDR3 is 12 amino acids. The CDR3 here is CASMGQGYGYTF. In nucleotides, the CDR3 is TGTGCCAGCATGGGACAGGGGTATGGCTACACCTTC.

This clonotype has a handful of counts. J is TRBJ2-4 and V is TRBV15, with D tentatively TRBD1 or TRBD2 (6 bases each). Germline V CDR1 and CDR2: LNHNV, YYDKDF (reference sequence). Trimming stripped 5 bases from V and 8 bases from J, with 19 bases between. The CDR3 contains 15 residues. CDR3 nucleotide sequence: TGTGCCACCAGCTTCTTGGGGGGCGTTAGAGACATTCAGTACTTC. Translated: CATSFLGGVRDIQYF.

This rearrangement joins TRBV6-5 to TRBJ2-6; D is undetermined. There are 14 residues in the CDR3. Germline V CDR1 and CDR2: MNHEY, SVGAGI. Trimming shortened V by 6 bases and J by 4 bases, and 10 bases separated the two germline ends. The DNA of the CDR3 is TGTGCCAGCAGCTTTTGGGGAGGGGCCAACGTCCTGACTTTC. It is translated as CASSFWGGANVLTF.

The V gene is TRBV7-9, the J gene TRBJ2-1; tentatively, D is TRBD2 (5 bases). V lost 5 bases, J lost 4 bases, and 15 bases lay in between. The V gene's germline CDR1 is SEHNR and CDR2 FQNEAQ (reference sequence). The CDR3 spans 15 residues. DNA of the CDR3: TGTGCCAGCAGCAAGAGACTACAAGAGTACAATGAGCAGTTCTTC. This sequence encodes CASSKRLQEYNEQFF.

This chain connects TRBV2 to TRBJ1-2; 8 bases agree with TRBD1. CDR1 is SNHLY and CDR2 is FYNNEI in the germline V gene. The CDR3 extends over 16 amino acids. The J segment lost 2 bases and the V segment lost 4 bases, leaving 9 bases of the junction unmatched. CDR3: CASSGTLPGGNYGYTF. CDR3 coding DNA: TGTGCCAGCAGTGGGACTCTCCCAGGGGGCAACTATGGCTACACCTTC.

Ten or more counts support this clonotype. V is TRBV7-2 and J is TRBJ2-1; 8 bases are shared with TRBD1. Looked up from germline, CDR1 is SGHTA and CDR2 is FQGNSA. CDR3 length: 15 amino acids. Unmatched junction bases numbered 12, after V lost 5 bases and J lost 9 bases. In nucleotides, the CDR3 is TGTGCCAGCAGCAACTTCCGGACAGGGAAGGGTGAGCAGTTCTTC. Translation: CASSNFRTGKGEQFF.

The rearrangement uses TRBV7-9 and TRBJ2-7, with D unclear. V was clipped by 4 bases and J by 6 bases, with 10 bases between them. There are 12 residues in the CDR3. Germline V gene lookup returns CDR1 SEHNR and CDR2 FQNEAQ (reference sequence). The CDR3 coding sequence is TGTGCCAGCAGCTCCTCCGCTAGCGAGCAGTACTTC. Protein product: CASSSSASEQYF.

This clonotype was seen at least ten times. This chain's CDR3 is CASSRYDPWTGGDNEQFF. The CDR3 nucleotides are TGTGCCAGCAGCCGTTATGACCCCTGGACGGGCGGCGACAATGAGCAGTTCTTC. The chain recombines TRBV7-2 with TRBJ2-1; D is uncertain. Germline assignment: CDR1 SGHTA and CDR2 FQGNSA. The CDR3 consists of 18 residues. Trimming left V 5 bases short and J 5 bases short, with 25 bases between.